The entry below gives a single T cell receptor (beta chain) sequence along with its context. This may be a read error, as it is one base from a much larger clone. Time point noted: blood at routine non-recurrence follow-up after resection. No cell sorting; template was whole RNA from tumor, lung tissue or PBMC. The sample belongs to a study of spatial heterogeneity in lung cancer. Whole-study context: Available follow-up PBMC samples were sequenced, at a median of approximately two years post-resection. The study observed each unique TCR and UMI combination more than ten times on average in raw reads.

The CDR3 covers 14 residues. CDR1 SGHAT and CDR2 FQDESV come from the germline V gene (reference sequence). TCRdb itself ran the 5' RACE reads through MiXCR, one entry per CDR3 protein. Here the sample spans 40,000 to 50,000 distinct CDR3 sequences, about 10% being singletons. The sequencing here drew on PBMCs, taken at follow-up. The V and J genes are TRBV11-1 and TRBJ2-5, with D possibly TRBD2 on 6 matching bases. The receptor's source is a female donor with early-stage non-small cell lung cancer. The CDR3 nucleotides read TGTGCCAGCAGCAAGGGACTGTCGGGAGAGACCCGGTACTTC. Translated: CASSKGLSGETRYF. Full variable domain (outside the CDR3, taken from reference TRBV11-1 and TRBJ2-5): EAEVAQSPRYKITEKSQAVAFWCDPISGHATLYWYRQILGQGPELLVQFQDESVVDDSQLPKDRFSAERLKGVDSTLKIQPAELGDSAMYLCASSKGLSGETRYFGPGTRLLVL.